This T cell receptor beta chain comes out of a study of shared clonotypes between healthy human individuals. Per the study methods: ImmunoSEQ output held junction-only sequences without quality scores, so filtering differed. This table comes from immunoSEQ multiplex PCR, and its TCRdb copy is limited to in-frame clones, with some not included. The V and J calls and the clone size are those of that table, but D and trimming were determined from the DNA. The sample shows about 990,000 clones, approximately 78% of them seen only once. As concerns this clone: The antigen remains unidentified.

J lost 8 bases, V lost 6 bases, and 7 bases had no gene match. The CDR3 is made up of 13 amino acids. Germline CDR1 reads LNHDA; CDR2 reads SQIVND (reference sequence). Whole-study results and caveats: Represented diversity, genetic and exposure-history alike, was limited by few donors.

The genes are TRBV19 and TRBJ1-2; TRBD1 aligns across 9 bases. The sequenced sample consisted of memory CD4+ T cells from PBMCs. Subset noted: CD45RA-negative fraction. This TCR derives from a man between 18 and 35 years old in good health. Some clones in this sample may be carry-over from other donors' samples. CDR3 nucleotide sequence: TGTGCCAGTAGACAGGGGGCATCGGAAGGCTACACCTTC. It yields the protein CASRQGASEGYTF.